The 31 T cell receptor beta chains below were found in one sample sequenced in a study of cytomegalovirus exposure and HLA in healthy donors. Primers included in the PCR were 60 Vbeta and 13 Jbeta primers. Clones were sequenced by immunoSEQ multiplex PCR, and TCRdb holds only the in-frame ones, with some missing. Of 100,000 to 150,000 clones listed, around four fifths are singletons. Sequenced material: PBMCs. The source is a woman aged 40 to 50 in good health and CMV-seropositive.

The CDR3 DNA is TGCGCCAGCAGCCAAGCACACGGGGGTTACGAGCAGTACTTC. As protein: CASSQAHGGYEQYF. This rearrangement joins TRBV4-3 to TRBJ2-7; the D gene is possibly TRBD2 (6 bases). V lost 1 base and J 4 bases, leaving 11 bases between the germline ends. Germline CDR1 LGHNA, CDR2 YSLEER. The CDR3 has 14 residues.

This clone occurred once. The chain is built from TRBV9 and TRBJ1-1; TRBD1 matches at 11 bases. Per germline, CDR1 SGDLS and CDR2 YYNGEE. This CDR3 has 15 amino acids. J was trimmed by 4 bases and V by 3 bases; bases with no gene match: 5. Written as DNA, the CDR3 is TGTGCCAGCAGCGCCGGACAGGGGGCGGGCACTGAAGCTTTCTTT. This sequence encodes CASSAGQGAGTEAFF.

V is TRBV30 and J is TRBJ2-2, with TRBD2 as a possible D gene (5 bases). This CDR3 contains 14 residues. The V end was cut by 4 bases, the J end by 4 bases, with 13 bases between. The germline V gene encodes CDR1 GTSNPN and CDR2 SVGIG (reference sequence). CDR3 amino acids: CAWNTRESTGELFF. The CDR3 DNA reads as TGTGCCTGGAACACAAGGGAGAGCACCGGGGAGCTGTTTTTT.

CDR3 coding DNA: TGTGCCAGCAGCTTGGGACAGGGGAGCACTGAAGCTTTCTTT. Translating it yields CASSLGQGSTEAFF. The chain combines TRBV5-6 with TRBJ1-1; 8 bases are shared with TRBD1. The trim removed 0 bases at V and 4 bases at J, leaving 2 bases unmatched. CDR1 is SGHDT and CDR2 is YYEEEE in the germline V gene. CDR3 length: 14 residues. Full variable domain (outside the CDR3, taken from reference TRBV5-6 and TRBJ1-1): DAGVTQSPTHLIKTRGQQVTLRCSPKSGHDTVSWYQQALGQGPQFIFQYYEEEERQRGNFPDRFSGHQFPNYSSELNVNALLLGDSALYLCASSLGQGSTEAFFGQGTRLTVV.

This sequence joins TRBV15 and TRBJ2-7; 7 bases line up with TRBD2. This CDR3 spans 14 amino acids. Germline V gene lookup returns CDR1 LNHNV and CDR2 YYDKDF (reference sequence). J gave up 0 bases and V 8 bases, and 7 bases lay outside the gene matches. The CDR3 bases are TGTGCCACCCGGTTAGCGGGTTCCTCCTACGAGCAGTACTTC. Amino acids: CATRLAGSSYEQYF.

The chain employs TRBV2 and TRBJ2-2, with TRBD2 matching over 7 bases. V was pared by 4 bases and J by 8 bases, with 4 bases of the junction left unmatched. The CDR3 is 13 residues long. Germline V gene lookup returns CDR1 SNHLY and CDR2 FYNNEI. The CDR3 DNA is TGTGCCAGCAGTGGGGAGGGATCGGGGGAGCTGTTTTTT. It yields the protein CASSGEGSGELFF. Full variable domain (rest looked up from reference TRBV2 and TRBJ2-2): EPEVTQTPSHQVTQMGQEVILRCVPISNHLYFYWYRQILGQKVEFLVSFYNNEISEKSEIFDDQFSVERPDGSNFTLKIRSTKLEDSAMYFCASSGEGSGELFFGEGSRLTVL.

In its sample, this clone was seen once. The V gene is TRBV27, the J gene TRBJ1-1, with TRBD1 as a possible D gene (6 bases). CDR1 and CDR2 from the germline V gene are MNHEY and SMNVEV (reference sequence). V lost 5 bases and J lost 2, with 15 bases in between. CDR3 size: 15 residues. DNA for the CDR3: TGTGCCAGCAGTAGGGGACACCAACTAAACACTGAAGCTTTCTTT. Protein: CASSRGHQLNTEAFF.

This clone was found once. V gene TRBV11-2 combines with J gene TRBJ1-3, with 7 bases lining up with TRBD1. Germline lookup yields CDR1 SGHAT and CDR2 FQNNGV. After removal of 5 bases from V and 5 bases from J, the junction contained 9 bases not matched to a gene. The CDR3 loop spans 15 amino acids. CDR3 residues: CASSTRQGSRNTIYF. As DNA, the CDR3 is TGTGCCAGCAGCACACGACAGGGTTCCAGAAACACCATATATTTT. The complete variable domain, with remaining parts taken from reference TRBV11-2 and TRBJ1-3, reads EAGVAQSPRYKIIEKRQSVAFWCNPISGHATLYWYQQILGQGPKLLIQFQNNGVVDDSQLPKDRFSAERLKGVDSTLKIQPAKLEDSAVYLCASSTRQGSRNTIYFGEGSWLTVV.

As DNA, the CDR3 is TGTGCCAGCAGCTTTGGACTAGCGGGCAGAAGGGAGACCCAGTACTTC. It is translated as CASSFGLAGRRETQYF. V and J are TRBV7-9 and TRBJ2-5, with 11 bases that match TRBD2. This CDR3 spans 16 amino acids. The J segment lost 5 bases and the V segment lost 3 bases, leaving 8 bases of the junction unmatched. CDR1 is SEHNR, CDR2 FQNEAQ, per germline (reference sequence).

The J gene is TRBJ2-5, the V gene TRBV11-2; D gene ambiguous. Looked up from germline, CDR1 is SGHAT and CDR2 is FQNNGV. The CDR3 loop spans 12 amino acids. Trimming cost V 4 bases and J 5 bases, with 8 bases left between them. The CDR3 coding sequence is TGTGCCAGCAGCTCTGGCTGGGAGACCCAGTACTTC. Residues: CASSSGWETQYF.

This chain connects TRBV7-8 to TRBJ2-7; possibly TRBD2 for D (6 bases). Germline loops: CDR1 SGHVS, CDR2 FQNEAQ. The V end was cut by 0 bases, the J end by 4 bases, with 7 bases between. The CDR3 extends over 13 amino acids. The CDR3 coding sequence is TGTGCCAGCAGCTTAGCGGGAGGTTACGAGCAGTACTTC. This translates into CASSLAGGYEQYF.

The genes are TRBV9 and TRBJ2-7, with 8 positions matching TRBD2. Germline CDR1 and CDR2: SGDLS and YYNGEE. V trimming: 3 bases; J trimming: 0 bases; junction bases outside the gene matches: 5. The CDR3 has 15 residues. The CDR3, as DNA: TGTGCCAGCAGCGGACATACTAGCGGCTCCTACGAGCAGTACTTC. Its translation is CASSGHTSGSYEQYF.

The rearrangement uses TRBV13 and TRBJ1-1; D uncertain. Trimming took off 5 bases at V and 1 base at J, with 14 bases between the two ends. Germline CDR1 reads PRHDT; CDR2 reads FYEKMQ (reference sequence). The CDR3 runs to 15 residues. CDR3 DNA sequence: TGTGCCAGCAGCGCCGCTCGAGGTGGGAACACTGAAGCTTTCTTT. Amino acids: CASSAARGGNTEAFF.

The chain is built from TRBV4-3 and TRBJ2-2; D may be TRBD2 (6 bases). Germline loops: CDR1 LGHNA, CDR2 YSLEER. The CDR3 has 19 amino acids. The V gene lost 3 bases and the J gene lost 2 bases, with 22 bases spanning the gap. The CDR3, as DNA: TGCGCCAGCAGCCAGGAAACCGACGCCGAGGACTACAACACCGGGGAGCTGTTTTTT. Its translation is CASSQETDAEDYNTGELFF.

The CDR3: CASSLTTETDTQYF. The CDR3 region has the DNA TGTGCCAGCAGCTTGACCACAGAGACAGATACGCAGTATTTT. The rearrangement joins TRBV5-4 to TRBJ2-3; no clear D gene. CDR1 is SGHNT, CDR2 YYREEE, per germline (reference sequence). This CDR3 contains 14 residues. Trimming pared 1 base from V and 3 bases from J, leaving 9 bases between.

This clone was counted a few times. The chain links TRBV7-3 to TRBJ2-1; 12 nucleotides align to TRBD2. The CDR3 has 16 amino acids. Trimming removed 1 base from V and 6 bases from J; junction bases left unmatched: 4. Germline V lookup: CDR1 SGHTA, CDR2 FQGTGA. The CDR3, as DNA: TGTGCCAGCAGCTTAAATCTACTAGCGGGAGGCAATGAGCAGTTCTTC. It is translated as CASSLNLLAGGNEQFF. The full variable domain, with the rest looked up from reference TRBV7-3 and TRBJ2-1, is GAGVSQTPSNKVTEKGKYVELRCDPISGHTALYWYRQSLGQGPEFLIYFQGTGAADDSGLPNDRFFAVRPEGSVSTLKIQRTERGDSAVYLCASSLNLLAGGNEQFFGPGTRLTVL.

This chain connects TRBV25-1 to TRBJ2-2, with D perhaps TRBD2 (6 bases). This CDR3 comprises 15 residues. Trimming stripped 3 bases from V and 3 bases from J, with 11 bases between. The germline gives CDR1 MGHDK, CDR2 SYGVNS. CDR3 loop: CASSEARRDTGELFF. CDR3 nucleotides: TGTGCCAGCAGTGAGGCGAGGAGGGACACCGGGGAGCTGTTTTTT.

In its sample, this clone is medium-sized. The genes are TRBV2 and TRBJ1-3, with 8 bases that match TRBD1. The germline V gene encodes CDR1 SNHLY and CDR2 FYNNEI. There are 14 residues in the CDR3. The trim removed 2 bases at V and 5 bases at J, leaving 2 bases unmatched. CDR3: CASSEQGARNTIYF. The CDR3 coding sequence is TGTGCCAGCAGTGAACAGGGGGCCCGAAACACCATATATTTT.

This chain connects TRBV7-8 to TRBJ2-7; D possibly corresponds to TRBD2 (5 bases). The germline gives CDR1 SGHVS, CDR2 FQNEAQ. CDR3 size: 16 residues. With 5 bases removed from V and 2 bases from J, the gap between germline ends came to 19 bases. The CDR3 DNA reads TGTGCCAGCAGCCTAATTGAACATCGGGGAACCTACGAGCAGTACTTC. It translates to CASSLIEHRGTYEQYF. The full variable domain, in which reference TRBV7-8 and TRBJ2-7 provide the parts outside the CDR3, is GAGVSQSPRYKVAKRGQDVALRCDPISGHVSLFWYQQALGQGPEFLTYFQNEAQLDKSGLPSDRFFAERPEGSVSTLKIQRTQQEDSAVYLCASSLIEHRGTYEQYFGPGTRLTVT.

This chain joins TRBV12-5 and TRBJ2-1; D is perhaps TRBD1 (6 bases). Germline CDR1 LGHNT, CDR2 FRNRAP. The CDR3 covers 15 residues. V was trimmed by 5 bases and J by 8 bases, leaving 19 bases between them. In nucleotides, the CDR3 is TGTGCTAGTGGTGCCTCCTGGGGGCCGGCGGATGAGCAGTTCTTC. It encodes CASGASWGPADEQFF.

This clone was detected only once. V and J are TRBV6-5 and TRBJ2-2; maybe TRBD1 (6 bases). The CDR3 runs to 13 residues. Germline V lookup: CDR1 MNHEY, CDR2 SVGAGI. Trimming took 6 bases from V and 6 from J, leaving 11 bases between them. The CDR3 sequence: CASSLDRSGELFF. CDR3 sequence (DNA): TGTGCCAGCAGCTTGGACAGATCCGGGGAGCTGTTTTTT.

The chain joins TRBV2 to TRBJ2-3; 14 nucleotides match TRBD2. Germline loops: CDR1 SNHLY, CDR2 FYNNEI. The V segment lost 7 bases and the J segment 1 base; nucleotides outside the gene matches: 7. CDR3 size: 17 residues. The CDR3: CASTGLAGGAGTDTQYF. As DNA, the CDR3 is TGTGCCAGCACCGGACTAGCGGGAGGAGCTGGCACAGATACGCAGTATTTT. The whole variable domain, filled in from reference TRBV2 and TRBJ2-3, reads EPEVTQTPSHQVTQMGQEVILRCVPISNHLYFYWYRQILGQKVEFLVSFYNNEISEKSEIFDDQFSVERPDGSNFTLKIRSTKLEDSAMYFCASTGLAGGAGTDTQYFGPGTRLTVL.

This rearrangement joins TRBV30 to TRBJ2-1; possibly TRBD2 for D (5 bases). This CDR3 is 15 amino acids long. Per the germline V gene, CDR1 is GTSNPN and CDR2 is SVGIG (reference sequence). Trimming cost V 4 bases and J 6 bases, with 19 bases left between them. CDR3 bases: TGTGCCTGGAAATTTGGCGGGTTTTTGGGCAATGAGCAGTTCTTC. It is translated as CAWKFGGFLGNEQFF.

The rearrangement links TRBV30 to TRBJ1-2, with D tentatively TRBD1 (5 bases). The CDR3 runs to 15 residues. V was trimmed by 3 bases and J by 4 bases, leaving 18 bases between them. Germline values: CDR1 GTSNPN, CDR2 SVGIG (reference sequence). The CDR3 nucleotides read TGTGCCTGGAGGGGGAGGGGACGCCCCTTCTATGGCTACACCTTC. Protein product: CAWRGRGRPFYGYTF.

This sequence joins TRBV7-2 and TRBJ1-1; a weak D match, TRBD1 (5 bases). Trimming took off 1 base at V and 0 bases at J, with 9 bases between the two ends. Germline CDR1 is SGHTA and CDR2 is FQGNSA. The CDR3 has 15 amino acids. The CDR3 sequence: CASSLVPTVNTEAFF. As DNA, the CDR3 is TGTGCCAGCAGCTTAGTCCCGACAGTGAACACTGAAGCTTTCTTT.

The CDR3 nucleotides read TGTGCCAGCAGCGTTACCCGGGACAGCAGGCGTCATGAGCAGTTCTTC. Encoded protein: CASSVTRDSRRHEQFF. The chain couples TRBV11-3 to TRBJ2-1, with 7 bases fitting TRBD1. This CDR3 spans 16 amino acids. Losses at the gene ends were 5 bases for V and 8 bases for J; bases not matched to a gene: 15. Germline V gene sequence: CDR1 SGHNT, CDR2 YENEEA.

The chain combines TRBV29-1 with TRBJ1-1; a weak D match, TRBD1 (5 bases). Between the trimmed V and J ends, which lost 3 bases and 1 base, there was a span of 6 bases. Germline CDR1 reads SQVTM; CDR2 reads ANQGSEA. The CDR3 runs to 12 residues. The CDR3 region is CSVEGGNTEAFF. CDR3 bases: TGCAGCGTTGAGGGGGGGAACACTGAAGCTTTCTTT.

The rearrangement links TRBV7-2 to TRBJ1-1; the match to TRBD1 covers 12 bases. Trimming cost V 1 base and J 4 bases; bases outside gene matches: 7. This CDR3 spans 17 amino acids. CDR1 SGHTA and CDR2 FQGNSA come from the germline V gene. This CDR3 reads CASSLVGTGGKITEAFF. The DNA of the CDR3 is TGTGCCAGCAGCTTAGTGGGGACAGGGGGCAAGATCACTGAAGCTTTCTTT.

V usage is TRBV18 and J usage is TRBJ2-7; 9 bases match TRBD1. Germline V CDR1 and CDR2: KGHSH, LQKENI. The ends lost 3 bases at V and 5 bases at J; junction bases unmatched: 8. The length of the CDR3 is 15 residues. The CDR3 sequence is CASSPLRDRADEQYF. In DNA, the CDR3 is TGTGCCAGCTCACCTCTCCGGGACAGGGCCGACGAGCAGTACTTC.

The genes are TRBV7-6 and TRBJ2-2; D is possibly TRBD2 (6 bases). The CDR3 covers 16 residues. Per germline, CDR1 SGHVS and CDR2 FNYEAQ. Trimming shortened V by 0 bases and J by 7 bases, and 15 bases separated the two germline ends. This CDR3 reads CASSLARSLASGELFF. The CDR3, as DNA: TGTGCCAGCAGCTTAGCGCGTTCGCTAGCGAGCGGGGAGCTGTTTTTT.

The V call is TRBV29-1, the J call TRBJ2-1; the match to TRBD2 covers 9 bases. Germline V gives CDR1 SQVTM, CDR2 ANQGSEA. CDR3 size: 15 residues. The V gene end was trimmed by 6 bases and the J gene end by 5 bases; junction bases not matched to a gene: 11. Here the CDR3 reads CSVSKRLAVNNEQFF. In DNA, the CDR3 is TGCAGCGTCAGCAAGAGACTAGCGGTTAACAATGAGCAGTTCTTC.